The 22 T cell receptor beta chains presented below share a single source sample, sequenced in a study of cytomegalovirus exposure and HLA in healthy donors. The PCR was carried out with 60 Vbeta primers and 13 Jbeta primers. Generated by immunoSEQ multiplex PCR, the TCRdb table keeps only in-frame clones and is missing some. The data hold over 200,000 clones, with 70% to 85% observed a single time. Material for sequencing was PBMCs. These receptors were obtained from a woman between 40 and 55 years old in good health and CMV-seronegative.

The chain combines TRBV7-9 with TRBJ1-4; 7 bases agree with TRBD1. V shed 7 bases and J 7 bases; nucleotides not matched to a gene: 12. The CDR3 consists of 15 residues. Per the germline V gene, CDR1 is SEHNR and CDR2 is FQNEAQ (reference sequence). The CDR3 here is CASTRTGTASEKLFF. The CDR3 coding sequence is TGTGCCAGCACCCGGACCGGGACAGCCAGTGAAAAACTGTTTTTT.

V and J are TRBV2 and TRBJ1-3; D gene uncertain. The CDR3 length is 14 residues. Trimming took 3 bases from V and 1 from J, leaving 7 bases between them. Per the germline V gene, CDR1 is SNHLY and CDR2 is FYNNEI. CDR3 nucleotide sequence: TGTGCCAGCAGTGAGGAGTTTTCTGGAAACACCATATATTTT. Encoded protein: CASSEEFSGNTIYF.

The chain has TRBV25-1 and TRBJ2-3; possibly TRBD1 for D (5 bases). Trimming left V 2 bases short and J 2 bases short, with 14 bases between. Germline CDR1 MGHDK, CDR2 SYGVNS. The CDR3 is 16 residues long. CDR3 residues: CASSERDSLVTDTQYF. As DNA, the CDR3 is TGTGCCAGCAGTGAAAGAGACAGTTTAGTCACAGATACGCAGTATTTT.

V is TRBV4-1 and J is TRBJ1-6, with D uncertain. Trimming left V 1 base short and J 5 bases short, with 6 bases between. The V gene's germline CDR1 is MGHRA and CDR2 YSYEKL. The CDR3 sequence is 14 residues long. The CDR3 DNA reads as TGCGCCAGCAGCCAAGTAAAAAATAATTCACCCCTCCACTTT. Translation: CASSQVKNNSPLHF.

This rearrangement joins TRBV4-3 to TRBJ1-1, with TRBD1 identical over 12 bases. V was clipped by 0 bases and J by 4 bases; unmatched bases: 3. This CDR3 has 16 amino acids. CDR1 LGHNA and CDR2 YSLEER come from the germline V gene. The chain's CDR3 is CASSQDRDRGLTEAFF. CDR3 DNA: TGCGCCAGCAGCCAAGATCGGGACAGGGGGCTCACTGAAGCTTTCTTT.

The chain links TRBV23-1 to TRBJ1-2, with 8 bases aligning to TRBD1. TRBV23-1 is designated an ORF whose function remains uncertain. The CDR3 extends over 19 amino acids. With V trimmed by 0 bases and J by 2 bases, 14 bases remained unmatched. The CDR3 nucleotides are TGCGCCAGCAGTCAATCGTTGGGGGCAGGGGGCTTTGGGAACTATGGCTACACCTTC. As protein: CASSQSLGAGGFGNYGYTF.

This clone was picked up one time. V usage is TRBV6-1 and J usage is TRBJ2-5; tentatively, D is TRBD1 (5 bases). Near its end, the DNA agrees better with TRBJ2-7, so the J call may be wrong. Germline V gives CDR1 MNHNS, CDR2 SASEGT. This CDR3 contains 15 residues. The CDR3 reads CASTPGVDIGLEQYF. CDR3 DNA: TGTGCCAGCACCCCCGGCGTGGACATAGGCCTCGAGCAGTACTTC.

The rearrangement links TRBV10-3 to TRBJ2-3, with 7 bases matching TRBD1. From germline, CDR1 is ENHRY and CDR2 SYGVKD. The CDR3 is made up of 16 amino acids. With V trimmed by 3 bases and J by 1 base, 7 bases remained unmatched. CDR3 in DNA: TGTGCCATCAGTGATCGACAGGGAACAGGCACAGATACGCAGTATTTT. Residues: CAISDRQGTGTDTQYF.

CDR3 in DNA: TGTGCCTGGAGCCCACTAGCGGGGGTAGGGGAGACCCAGTACTTC. Residues: CAWSPLAGVGETQYF. The chain couples TRBV30 to TRBJ2-5; 11 bases align to TRBD2. The V gene end was trimmed by 3 bases and the J gene end by 5 bases; junction bases not matched to a gene: 8. The CDR3 spans 15 residues. Germline-derived CDR1 and CDR2 are GTSNPN and SVGIG (reference sequence).

The chain is built from TRBV10-3 and TRBJ2-7; 8 positions agree with TRBD1. J lost 5 bases, V lost 10 bases, and 13 bases had no gene match. The CDR3 is 14 amino acids. Germline CDR1 ENHRY, CDR2 SYGVKD. The chain's CDR3 is CATAGAGGRHEQYF. CDR3 bases: TGTGCCACCGCCGGGGCAGGGGGCAGACACGAGCAGTACTTC.

The rearrangement uses TRBV27 and TRBJ1-1, with 8 bases aligning to TRBD1. Germline V CDR1 and CDR2: MNHEY, SMNVEV (reference sequence). The V gene end was trimmed by 7 bases and the J gene end by 6 bases; junction bases not matched to a gene: 10. The CDR3 consists of 14 residues. CDR3 region: CASKPGQGWAEAFF. For the CDR3, the DNA is TGTGCCAGCAAGCCCGGACAGGGTTGGGCTGAAGCTTTCTTT.

The rearrangement links TRBV5-6 to TRBJ2-1, with D tentatively TRBD1 (6 bases). The CDR3 spans 15 residues. CDR1 and CDR2 (germline): SGHDT, YYEEEE. V gave up 5 bases and J gave up 7 bases, with 19 bases separating them. CDR3 protein: CASRLSDRLLNEQFF. For the CDR3, the DNA is TGTGCCAGCAGGTTGAGCGACAGGCTCCTAAATGAGCAGTTCTTC.

Of note for this clone: This same CDR3 is encoded by further DNA sequences in the sample. The J gene is TRBJ2-2, the V gene TRBV5-4; 7 nucleotides line up with TRBD1. V shed 5 bases and J 7 bases; nucleotides not matched to a gene: 2. This CDR3 spans 12 amino acids. Per the germline V gene, CDR1 is SGHNT and CDR2 is YYREEE (reference sequence). The CDR3 nucleotides are TGTGCCAGCAGTCAGGGGGTCGGGGAGCTGTTTTTT. Its translation: CASSQGVGELFF.

J is TRBJ2-5 and V is TRBV5-1; TRBD1 aligns across 9 bases. The germline CDR1 and CDR2 sequences are SGHRS and YFSETQ. The V and J ends lost 2 bases and 2 bases, in that order; junction bases with no gene match: 1. The CDR3 totals 14 residues. CDR3 amino acids: CASSLGTGQETQYF. As DNA, the CDR3 is TGCGCCAGCAGCTTAGGGACAGGGCAAGAGACCCAGTACTTC.

As DNA, the CDR3 is TGTGCCAGCAGCTTAGGGACAGGGAGAGATTCACCCCTCCACTTT. Protein product: CASSLGTGRDSPLHF. The chain recombines TRBV7-9 with TRBJ1-6, with TRBD1 identical over 8 bases. V trimming: 1 base; J trimming: 8 bases; junction bases outside the gene matches: 4. The CDR3 contains 15 residues. Looked up from germline, CDR1 is SEHNR and CDR2 is FQNEAQ (reference sequence).

The J gene is TRBJ1-2, the V gene TRBV6-6, with 10 bases fitting TRBD1. V lost 5 bases to trimming and J lost 3 bases; unmatched junction nucleotides: 9. CDR3 length: 16 residues. Germline V lookup: CDR1 MNHNY, CDR2 SVGAGI (reference sequence). CDR3 in DNA: TGTGCCAGCAGTACAACATTGACAGGGGGCCACTATGGCTACACCTTC. It translates to CASSTTLTGGHYGYTF.

This clone was counted once. The V gene is TRBV5-6, the J gene TRBJ2-4; a possible D gene is TRBD2 (6 bases). The CDR3 runs to 16 residues. V lost 0 bases and J 0 bases, leaving 10 bases between the germline ends. CDR1 and CDR2 (germline): SGHDT, YYEEEE. The CDR3 DNA reads as TGTGCCAGCAGCTTGGGGCGGGGCTTAGCCAAAAACATTCAGTACTTC. Protein product: CASSLGRGLAKNIQYF.

V usage is TRBV15 and J usage is TRBJ2-7; weak D call: TRBD1 (6 bases). Germline V gives CDR1 LNHNV, CDR2 YYDKDF (reference sequence). This CDR3 has 13 residues. Trimming shortened V by 8 bases and J by 3 bases, and 14 bases separated the two germline ends. The CDR3 sequence is CATGRGRGYEQYF. The CDR3, as DNA: TGTGCCACCGGTCGAGGCAGGGGCTACGAGCAGTACTTC.

The chain uses TRBV20-1 and TRBJ1-1; D gene unclear. Germline assignment: CDR1 DFQATT and CDR2 SNEGSKA (reference sequence). Trimming took off 8 bases at V and 9 bases at J, with 13 bases between the two ends. The CDR3 is made up of 10 amino acids. This CDR3 reads CSTPENQAFF. The CDR3, as DNA: TGCAGTACGCCGGAGAATCAAGCTTTCTTT.

The sample holds a few counts of this clone. The J gene is TRBJ2-1, the V gene TRBV5-6; perhaps TRBD2 as D (5 bases). Germline CDR1 reads SGHDT; CDR2 reads YYEEEE. The length of the CDR3 is 13 residues. The V gene lost 5 bases and the J gene lost 7 bases, with 13 bases spanning the gap. The chain's CDR3 is CASSLRDSNEQFF. The CDR3 DNA follows: TGTGCCAGCAGTCTGAGGGATAGTAATGAGCAGTTCTTC.

The CDR3 bases are TGTGCCAGCAGCGCGGACAGGGGGGACACTGAAGCTTTCTTT. Translating gives CASSADRGDTEAFF. The chain joins TRBV2 to TRBJ1-1, with 10 bases matching TRBD1. Per the germline V gene, CDR1 is SNHLY and CDR2 is FYNNEI. J was trimmed by 3 bases and V by 6 bases; bases with no gene match: 4. This CDR3 region has 14 residues.

V and J are TRBV25-1 and TRBJ2-1; TRBD1 is a possible D gene (5 bases). This CDR3 is built from 14 residues. V lost 4 bases and J 2 bases, leaving 9 bases between the germline ends. CDR1 and CDR2 (germline): MGHDK, SYGVNS. The CDR3 region is CASSGRQTYNEQFF. The DNA of the CDR3 is TGTGCCAGCAGTGGCCGACAGACCTACAATGAGCAGTTCTTC.